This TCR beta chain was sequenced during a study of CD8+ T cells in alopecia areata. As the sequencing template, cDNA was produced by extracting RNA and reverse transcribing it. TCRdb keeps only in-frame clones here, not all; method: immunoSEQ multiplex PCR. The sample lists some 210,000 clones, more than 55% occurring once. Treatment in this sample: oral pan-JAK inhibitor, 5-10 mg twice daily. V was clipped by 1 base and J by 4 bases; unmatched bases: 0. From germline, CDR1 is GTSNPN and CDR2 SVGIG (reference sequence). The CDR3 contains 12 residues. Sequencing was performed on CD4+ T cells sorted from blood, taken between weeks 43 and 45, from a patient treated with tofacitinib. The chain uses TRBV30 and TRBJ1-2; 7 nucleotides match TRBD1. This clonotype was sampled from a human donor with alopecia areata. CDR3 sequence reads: CAWSAGGYGYTF. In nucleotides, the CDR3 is TGTGCCTGGAGTGCAGGGGGCTATGGCTACACCTTC.